The present entry profiles one T cell receptor (beta chain) with its context. This record belongs to a study of control samples from healthy donors and cancer patients. CDR3 size: 15 residues. J lost 0 bases, V lost 3 bases, and 1 base had no gene match. The germline V gene encodes CDR1 KGHSH and CDR2 LQKENI. Using immunoSEQ multiplex PCR, the repertoire was profiled, and TCRdb retains in-frame clones only, with some absent. The data contain roughly 130,000 clones, roughly 94% of them seen just once; the ten biggest clones take up over 12%. The clonotype comes from a man in his 60s with colorectal cancer. Input material: PBMCs. V usage is TRBV18 and J usage is TRBJ2-2; 7 bases align to TRBD1. Here the CDR3 reads CASSPGTANTGELFF. DNA for the CDR3: TGTGCCAGCTCACCTGGGACAGCGAACACCGGGGAGCTGTTTTTT.